One sample yielded the 24 T cell receptor beta chains listed below, sequenced in a study of blood T cell repertoires in COVID-19. Using immunoSEQ multiplex PCR, the repertoire was profiled, and TCRdb retains in-frame clones only, with some absent. The table has 110,000 or so clones, roughly nine tenths seen once. Sequencing was done on a sample of peripheral blood. The receptors were sampled from a man in his sixties or seventies who had recovered from COVID-19.

This rearrangement joins TRBV6-5 to TRBJ1-1, with 7 bases fitting TRBD1. CDR1 MNHEY and CDR2 SVGAGI come from the germline V gene. The junction had 2 bases not matched to a gene; V was cut back by 6 bases and J by 4 bases. The CDR3 is made up of 12 amino acids. CDR3 amino acids: CASSRTGTEAFF. CDR3 DNA: TGTGCCAGCAGCCGGACAGGCACTGAAGCTTTCTTT.

J is TRBJ1-4 and V is TRBV28, with D perhaps TRBD1 (6 bases). Between the trimmed V and J ends, which lost 2 bases and 8 bases, there was a span of 15 bases. The CDR3 is made up of 15 amino acids. Germline assignment: CDR1 MDHEN and CDR2 SYDVKM. CDR3 DNA sequence: TGTGCCAGCAGTTTAGAAGGGGCGGGGGGCGAAAAACTGTTTTTT. Residues: CASSLEGAGGEKLFF.

The rearrangement uses TRBV7-2 and TRBJ2-7, with D maybe TRBD2 (5 bases). CDR3 length equals 14 residues. Germline values: CDR1 SGHTA, CDR2 FQGNSA. The V and J ends lost 3 bases and 9 bases respectively, with 18 bases between them. This chain's CDR3 is CASSLEANIKWQYF. For the CDR3, the DNA is TGTGCCAGCAGCTTGGAGGCCAACATAAAGTGGCAGTACTTC.

The rearrangement links TRBV5-8 to TRBJ1-2, with 8 bases aligning to TRBD1. The germline V gene encodes CDR1 SGHTS and CDR2 YDEGEE. Germline trimming cut 3 bases from V and 4 bases from J; bases unmatched to any gene: 8. The CDR3 is 15 residues long. In nucleotides, the CDR3 is TGTGCCAGCAGCTCCCCGGACAGGGCCCTCTATGGCTACACCTTC. This encodes CASSSPDRALYGYTF.

The chain uses TRBV5-1 and TRBJ1-2; D might be TRBD1 (5 bases). Looked up from germline, CDR1 is SGHRS and CDR2 is YFSETQ. V gave up 9 bases and J gave up 3 bases, with 18 bases separating them. This CDR3 region has 14 residues. CDR3: CATAELRGDYGYTF. CDR3 DNA: TGCGCCACTGCCGAACTACGGGGGGACTATGGCTACACCTTC.

V is TRBV6-1 and J is TRBJ1-6, with TRBD1 matching 8 bases. The CDR3 extends over 13 amino acids. Germline V CDR1 and CDR2: MNHNS, SASEGT. V dropped 6 bases and J dropped 9; count of bases not matched to a gene: 4. The CDR3 loop is CASSETGASPLHF. CDR3 in DNA: TGTGCCAGCAGCGAGACAGGGGCTTCACCCCTCCACTTT.

The chain is built from TRBV7-2 and TRBJ2-5; D may be TRBD2 (5 bases). Germline V lookup: CDR1 SGHTA, CDR2 FQGNSA. V was clipped by 1 base and J by 7 bases, with 7 bases between them. This CDR3 spans 12 amino acids. The CDR3 region is CASSLGGATQYF. The CDR3, as DNA: TGTGCCAGCAGCTTAGGGGGAGCGACCCAGTACTTC.

This rearrangement joins TRBV29-1 to TRBJ1-1, with TRBD1 matching over 9 bases. The CDR3 sequence is 13 residues long. Germline V lookup: CDR1 SQVTM, CDR2 ANQGSEA. Unmatched junction bases numbered 5, after V lost 6 bases and J lost 3 bases. The chain's CDR3 is CSVAGTGYTEAFF. The CDR3 DNA sequence: TGCAGCGTCGCCGGGACAGGGTACACTGAAGCTTTCTTT.

The rearrangement joins TRBV5-5 to TRBJ2-5; TRBD1 matches 7 bases. The CDR3 has 14 residues. With 4 bases clipped from V and 2 bases from J, the junction kept 5 bases outside the gene matches. Germline loops: CDR1 SGHKS, CDR2 YYEKEE (reference sequence). CDR3 DNA: TGTGCCAGCAGCCCGACAGGGTTTCAAGAGACCCAGTACTTC. Its protein is CASSPTGFQETQYF.

This chain links TRBV5-4 with TRBJ2-3; tentative D call: TRBD2 (6 bases). V was clipped by 1 base and J by 5 bases, with 11 bases between them. The CDR3 totals 14 residues. Germline V CDR1 and CDR2: SGHNT, YYREEE (reference sequence). The CDR3 spells CASSLFRERDTQYF. CDR3 in DNA: TGTGCCAGCAGCTTGTTCCGGGAGAGAGATACGCAGTATTTT.

V usage is TRBV19 and J usage is TRBJ1-2; no reliable D call. Per germline, CDR1 LNHDA and CDR2 SQIVND (reference sequence). The V gene lost 4 bases and the J gene lost 2 bases, with 5 bases spanning the gap. The length of the CDR3 is 12 residues. The CDR3 DNA follows: TGTGCCAGTAGTAGCGGAAACTATGGCTACACCTTC. Translation gives CASSSGNYGYTF.

The chain employs TRBV24-1 and TRBJ1-2, with D maybe TRBD1 (5 bases). The V gene's germline CDR1 is KGHDR and CDR2 SFDVKD. V lost 1 base, J lost 8 bases, and 13 bases lay in between. This CDR3 comprises 14 residues. In DNA form, the CDR3 reads TGTGCCACCAGTGATTTTGCCAGGGTCCACGGCTACACCTTC. It specifies CATSDFARVHGYTF.

This chain connects TRBV29-1 to TRBJ2-1; possibly TRBD1 for D (6 bases). Germline-derived CDR1 and CDR2 are SQVTM and ANQGSEA. Trimming took 7 bases from V and 8 from J, leaving 15 bases between them. The length of the CDR3 is 12 residues. The DNA of the CDR3 is TGCAGCGCTAGGGGGAATCTCTATGAGCAGTTCTTC. This sequence encodes CSARGNLYEQFF.

The CDR3 nucleotides are TGTGCCAGCAGCCAAGACCGGGACAGAGGATGGAACAGAAAGTTCTTC. Its protein is CASSQDRDRGWNRKFF. The genes are TRBV4-2 and TRBJ2-1; 7 bases map to TRBD1. J gave up 14 bases and V 0 bases, and 16 bases lay outside the gene matches. CDR3 length equals 16 residues. Germline V gene lookup returns CDR1 LGHNA and CDR2 YNFKEQ.

CDR3 region: CASSYGGQVWETQYF. CDR3 nucleotide sequence: TGTGCCAGCAGTTACGGCGGACAGGTCTGGGAGACCCAGTACTTC. The genes are TRBV6-6 and TRBJ2-5, with TRBD1 matching 7 bases. J lost 5 bases, V lost 2 bases, and 8 bases had no gene match. Germline V gene sequence: CDR1 MNHNY, CDR2 SVGAGI (reference sequence). CDR3 size: 15 residues.

This clone has only one observation. CDR3 region: CASSSTAGSYTF. CDR3 in DNA: TGTGCCAGCAGTTCCACGGCGGGGAGCTACACCTTC. The chain has TRBV6-6 and TRBJ1-2; D is ambiguous. This CDR3 is built from 12 residues. The V gene lost 4 bases and the J gene lost 9 bases, with 12 bases spanning the gap. Germline V gene data show CDR1 as MNHNY and CDR2 as SVGAGI (reference sequence).

The chain recombines TRBV14 with TRBJ2-2, with D tentatively TRBD1 (5 bases). V was clipped by 4 bases and J by 3 bases, with 18 bases between them. Looked up from germline, CDR1 is SGHDN and CDR2 is FVKESK. The CDR3 has 17 residues. The CDR3 DNA reads TGTGCCAGCAGCCGCTTTCAGGGTTTAGTCGACACCGGGGAGCTGTTTTTT. Its protein is CASSRFQGLVDTGELFF.

This chain uses TRBV24-1 with TRBJ1-2; 7 positions agree with TRBD1. The CDR3 has 13 amino acids. CDR1 and CDR2 (germline): KGHDR, SFDVKD. J lost 8 bases, V lost 4 bases, and 6 bases had no gene match. This CDR3 is CATSEITGEGYTF. The CDR3 DNA reads as TGTGCCACCAGTGAGATAACAGGGGAGGGCTACACCTTC.

The genes are TRBV7-8 and TRBJ1-5, with a weak D call TRBD1 (6 bases). Per the germline V gene, CDR1 is SGHVS and CDR2 is FQNEAQ. V was shortened by 3 bases and J by 5 bases, with 8 bases between the two germline ends. The CDR3 length is 13 residues. As DNA, the CDR3 is TGTGCCAGCAGCTTCTCAGGGGATCAGCCCCAGCATTTT. Protein sequence: CASSFSGDQPQHF. The variable domain in full, completed from reference TRBV7-8 and TRBJ1-5, reads GAGVSQSPRYKVAKRGQDVALRCDPISGHVSLFWYQQALGQGPEFLTYFQNEAQLDKSGLPSDRFFAERPEGSVSTLKIQRTQQEDSAVYLCASSFSGDQPQHFGDGTRLSIL.

This clone occurred once. This sequence joins TRBV5-1 and TRBJ2-1; D unclear. Germline CDR1 reads SGHRS; CDR2 reads YFSETQ. The CDR3 has 15 residues. V was trimmed by 0 bases and J by 2 bases, leaving 9 bases between them. CDR3 loop: CASSLGARTYNEQFF. CDR3 sequence (DNA): TGCGCCAGCAGCTTGGGGGCCAGAACCTACAATGAGCAGTTCTTC.

The chain carries TRBV9 and TRBJ1-2; 7 bases map to TRBD1. The germline V gene has CDR1 SGDLS and CDR2 YYNGEE. The junction had 2 bases not matched to a gene; V was cut back by 2 bases and J by 4 bases. The CDR3 length is 13 residues. The CDR3 region has the DNA TGTGCCAGCAGCGTCGGGACAGCCTATGGCTACACCTTC. This sequence encodes CASSVGTAYGYTF.

J is TRBJ1-5 and V is TRBV21-1; TRBD1 is the table's D call, not checked against the DNA. TRBV21-1 is marked as a pseudogene. This CDR3 has 18 residues. CDR3 loop: CASSKLGTDHYSNQPQHF. The CDR3 coding sequence is TGTGCCAGCAGCAAGCTCGGGACAGATCATTATAGCAATCAGCCCCAGCATTTT.

This clone was observed a single time. The J gene is TRBJ1-2, the V gene TRBV5-5; 8 bases agree with TRBD1. The trim removed 3 bases at V and 4 bases at J, leaving 11 bases unmatched. From germline, CDR1 is SGHKS and CDR2 YYEKEE (reference sequence). This CDR3 has 16 residues. The CDR3 region is CASSSSAGQGAYGYTF. The CDR3 DNA reads TGTGCCAGCAGCTCATCGGCGGGGCAGGGGGCCTATGGCTACACCTTC.

V is TRBV2 and J is TRBJ1-1, with 7 bases identical to TRBD1. V gave up 7 bases and J gave up 1 base; unmatched junction bases: 15. There are 17 residues in the CDR3. CDR1 SNHLY and CDR2 FYNNEI come from the germline V gene. The chain's CDR3 is CASKRGQYLEENTEAFF. CDR3 in DNA: TGTGCCAGCAAGAGGGGGCAGTATCTCGAGGAGAACACTGAAGCTTTCTTT.